This T cell receptor (beta chain) was recorded in a study of cytomegalovirus exposure and HLA in healthy donors. Study-wide results and limits: Among the CMV-associated chains, a few were confirmed in vitro as specific for CMV antigens. The number of N-insertions in an Asian-associated ancestry cluster was reportedly below the 666-donor mean in a later analysis.

The germline gives CDR1 MNHEY, CDR2 SMNVEV (reference sequence). This CDR3 region has 12 residues. Trimming left V 6 bases short and J 11 bases short, with 13 bases between. Regarding this clone: The antigen remains unidentified.

PCR amplification relied on 60 Vbeta primers (plus 13 Jbeta primers). In the original workflow: Approximately 79 million unique TCR beta chains, roughly 11 million of them shared, were counted by a later analysis. TCRdb's table, derived via immunoSEQ multiplex PCR, lists solely in-frame clones and lacks some. V and J calls and clone size are copied from that table; D and trimming were computed from the DNA. Among 150,000 to 200,000 clones listed, 75% to 85% were seen once. The chain recombines TRBV27 with TRBJ2-2, with D tentatively TRBD2 (7 bases). The clonotype originates from a woman in her sixties or seventies in good health and CMV-seropositive. Sequencing input: PBMCs. DNA of the CDR3: TGTGCCAGCAGGGAGGGGGGGGCTGAGCTGTTTTTT. Its protein is CASREGGAELFF.